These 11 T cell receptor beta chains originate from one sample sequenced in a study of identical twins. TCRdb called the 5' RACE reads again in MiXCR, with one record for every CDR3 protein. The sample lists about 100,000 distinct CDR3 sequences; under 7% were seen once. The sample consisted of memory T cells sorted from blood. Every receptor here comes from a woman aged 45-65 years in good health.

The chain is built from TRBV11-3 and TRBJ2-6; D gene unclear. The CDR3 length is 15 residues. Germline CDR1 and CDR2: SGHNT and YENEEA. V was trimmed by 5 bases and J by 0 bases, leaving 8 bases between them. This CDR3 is CASSPSGSGANVLTF. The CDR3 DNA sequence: TGTGCCAGCAGCCCTTCTGGCTCTGGGGCCAACGTCCTGACTTTC.

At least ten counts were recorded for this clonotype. The CDR3 coding sequence is TGCAGCGTTGAAGGTGTGACAGGGGAAGCGAGAAGGGGAGATACGCAGTATTTT. Encoded protein: CSVEGVTGEARRGDTQYF. This rearrangement joins TRBV29-1 to TRBJ2-3; 8 positions match TRBD1. Trimming cost V 1 base and J 5 bases; bases outside gene matches: 17. Germline lookup yields CDR1 SQVTM and CDR2 ANQGSEA. The CDR3 sequence is 18 residues long.

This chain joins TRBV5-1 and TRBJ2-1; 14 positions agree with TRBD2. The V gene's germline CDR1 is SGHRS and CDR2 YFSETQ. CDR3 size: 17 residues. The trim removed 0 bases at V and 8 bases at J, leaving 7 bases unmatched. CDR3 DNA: TGCGCCAGCAGCTTGGACGGGACTAGCGGGGGATGGGATGAGCAGTTCTTC. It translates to CASSLDGTSGGWDEQFF. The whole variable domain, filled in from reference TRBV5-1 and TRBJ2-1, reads KAGVTQTPRYLIKTRGQQVTLSCSPISGHRSVSWYQQTPGQGLQFLFEYFSETQRNKGNFPGRFSGRQFSNSRSEMNVSTLELGDSALYLCASSLDGTSGGWDEQFFGPGTRLTVL.

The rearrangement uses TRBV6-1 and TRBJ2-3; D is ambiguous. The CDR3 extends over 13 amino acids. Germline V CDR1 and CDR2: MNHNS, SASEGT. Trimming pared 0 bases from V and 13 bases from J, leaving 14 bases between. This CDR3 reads CASSEARSVREYF. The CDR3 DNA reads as TGTGCCAGCAGTGAAGCCCGGTCGGTCCGGGAGTATTTT.

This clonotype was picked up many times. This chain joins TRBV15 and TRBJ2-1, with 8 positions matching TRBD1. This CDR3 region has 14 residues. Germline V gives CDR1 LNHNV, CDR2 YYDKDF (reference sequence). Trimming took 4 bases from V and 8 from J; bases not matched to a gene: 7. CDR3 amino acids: CATSTLPGGYEQFF. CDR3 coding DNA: TGTGCCACCAGCACTCTACCAGGGGGCTATGAGCAGTTCTTC.

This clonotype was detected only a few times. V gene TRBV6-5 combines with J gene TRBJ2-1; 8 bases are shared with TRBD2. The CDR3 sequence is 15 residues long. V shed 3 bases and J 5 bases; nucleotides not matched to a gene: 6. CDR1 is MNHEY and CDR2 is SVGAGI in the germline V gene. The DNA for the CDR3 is TGTGCCAGCAGTTATGACGGGAGGGATAACAATGAGCAGTTCTTC. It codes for CASSYDGRDNNEQFF.

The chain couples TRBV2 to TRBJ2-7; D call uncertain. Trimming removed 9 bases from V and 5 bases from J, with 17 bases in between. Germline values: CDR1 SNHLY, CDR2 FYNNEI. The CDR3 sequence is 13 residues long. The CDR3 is CARRHVTKDEQYF. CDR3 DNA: TGTGCCAGAAGACATGTAACGAAGGACGAGCAGTACTTC. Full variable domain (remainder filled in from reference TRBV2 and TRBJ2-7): EPEVTQTPSHQVTQMGQEVILRCVPISNHLYFYWYRQILGQKVEFLVSFYNNEISEKSEIFDDQFSVERPDGSNFTLKIRSTKLEDSAMYFCARRHVTKDEQYFGPGTRLTVT.

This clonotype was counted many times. The CDR3, as DNA: TGTGCCAGCAGGGTGACTAGCGGACACAATGAGCAGTTCTTC. This codes for CASRVTSGHNEQFF. The chain couples TRBV12-3 or TRBV12-4 to TRBJ2-1; TRBD2 matches 9 bases. CDR3 length: 14 amino acids. The V segment lost 6 bases and the J segment 5 bases; nucleotides outside the gene matches: 5.

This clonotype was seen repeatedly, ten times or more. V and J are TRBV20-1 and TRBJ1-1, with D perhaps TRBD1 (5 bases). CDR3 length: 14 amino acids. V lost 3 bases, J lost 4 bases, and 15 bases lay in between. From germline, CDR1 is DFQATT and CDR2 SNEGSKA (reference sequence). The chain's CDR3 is CSASMGGRGTEAFF. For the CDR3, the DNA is TGCAGTGCTAGTATGGGTGGGAGGGGCACTGAAGCTTTCTTT.

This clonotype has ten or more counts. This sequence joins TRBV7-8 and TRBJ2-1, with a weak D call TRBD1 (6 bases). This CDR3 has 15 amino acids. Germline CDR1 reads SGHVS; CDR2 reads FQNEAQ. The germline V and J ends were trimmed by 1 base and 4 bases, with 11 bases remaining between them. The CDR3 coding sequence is TGTGCCAGCAGCTTAGGCCACAGGGAATACAATGAGCAGTTCTTC. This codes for CASSLGHREYNEQFF.

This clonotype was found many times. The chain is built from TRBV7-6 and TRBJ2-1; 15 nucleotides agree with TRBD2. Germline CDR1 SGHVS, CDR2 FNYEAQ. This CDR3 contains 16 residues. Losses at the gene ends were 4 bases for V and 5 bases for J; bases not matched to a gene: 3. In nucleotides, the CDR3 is TGTGCCAGCAGCTGGAGGACTAGCGGGAGGGACAATGAGCAGTTCTTC. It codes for CASSWRTSGRDNEQFF.